This T cell receptor beta chain was captured in a study of blood T cell repertoires in COVID-19. Study information: The United States, Italy and Spain were the sources of the acute and convalescent COVID-19 samples. Nucleic acid was either cDNA or gDNA, and it came from T cells, B-cell-depleted T cells, or PBMCs.

Original processing notes: Researchers report that nucleated cell counts were estimated from reference gene primer amplification. The assay was immunoSEQ multiplex PCR, and TCRdb's table has in-frame clones only and misses some. V, J and clone size derive from that table, while D and trimming were established from the DNA sequence. This table has a few hundred thousand clones, around 80% appearing once. The germline V gene encodes CDR1 SGHDT and CDR2 YYEEEE. Trimming left V 1 base short and J 4 bases short, with 16 bases between. CDR3 length: 16 residues. The sample was peripheral blood. The source of this sequence is a human donor in a cohort sampled during active COVID-19. The rearrangement joins TRBV5-6 to TRBJ2-3; no reliable D call. CDR3 sequence reads: CASSLYGFPEADTQYF. In DNA form, the CDR3 reads TGTGCCAGCAGCTTGTATGGCTTCCCCGAGGCAGATACGCAGTATTTT.